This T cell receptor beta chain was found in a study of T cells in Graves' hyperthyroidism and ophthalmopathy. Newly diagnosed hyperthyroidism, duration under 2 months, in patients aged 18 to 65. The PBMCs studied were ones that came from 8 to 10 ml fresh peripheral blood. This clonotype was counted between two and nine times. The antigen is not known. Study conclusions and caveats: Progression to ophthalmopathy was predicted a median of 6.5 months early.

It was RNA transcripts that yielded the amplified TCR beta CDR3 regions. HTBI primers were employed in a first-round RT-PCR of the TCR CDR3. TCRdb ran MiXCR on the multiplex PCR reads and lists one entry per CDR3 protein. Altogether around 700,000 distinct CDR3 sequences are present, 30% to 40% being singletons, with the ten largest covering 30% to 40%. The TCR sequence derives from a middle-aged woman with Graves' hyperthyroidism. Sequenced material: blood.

The DNA of the CDR3 is TGCAGTGCCTTATCTAGCGGGAGATTTTACGAGCAGTACTTC. Its protein product is CSALSSGRFYEQYF. This chain uses TRBV20-1 with TRBJ2-7; 10 bases are a match to TRBD2. The CDR3 covers 14 residues. CDR1 is DFQATT and CDR2 is SNEGSKA in the germline V gene (reference sequence). The V gene end was trimmed by 6 bases and the J gene end by 4 bases; junction bases not matched to a gene: 9.